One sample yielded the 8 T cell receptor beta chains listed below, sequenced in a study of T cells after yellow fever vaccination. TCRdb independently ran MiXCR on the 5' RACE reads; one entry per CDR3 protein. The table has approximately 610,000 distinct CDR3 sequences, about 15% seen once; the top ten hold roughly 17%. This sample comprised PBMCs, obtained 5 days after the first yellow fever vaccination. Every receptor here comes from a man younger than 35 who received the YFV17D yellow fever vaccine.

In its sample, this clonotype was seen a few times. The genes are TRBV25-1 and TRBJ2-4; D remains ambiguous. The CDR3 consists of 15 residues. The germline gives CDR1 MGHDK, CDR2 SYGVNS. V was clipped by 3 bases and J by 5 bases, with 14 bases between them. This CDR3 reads CASSDGQNRENIQYF. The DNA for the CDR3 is TGTGCCAGCAGTGATGGGCAGAACAGAGAAAACATTCAGTACTTC.

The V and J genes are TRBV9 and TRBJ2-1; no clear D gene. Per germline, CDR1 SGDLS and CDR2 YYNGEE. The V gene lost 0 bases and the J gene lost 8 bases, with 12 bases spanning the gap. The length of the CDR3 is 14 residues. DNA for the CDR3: TGTGCCAGCAGCGTAGGGGATAGTAAGGATGAGCAGTTCTTC. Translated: CASSVGDSKDEQFF.

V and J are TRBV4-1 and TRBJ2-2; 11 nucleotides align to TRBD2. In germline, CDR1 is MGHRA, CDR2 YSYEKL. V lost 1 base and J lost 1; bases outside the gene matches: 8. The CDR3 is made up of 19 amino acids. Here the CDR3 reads CASSQGRLAGPVNTGELFF. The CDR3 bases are TGCGCCAGCAGCCAAGGGCGACTAGCGGGGCCTGTGAACACCGGGGAGCTGTTTTTT.

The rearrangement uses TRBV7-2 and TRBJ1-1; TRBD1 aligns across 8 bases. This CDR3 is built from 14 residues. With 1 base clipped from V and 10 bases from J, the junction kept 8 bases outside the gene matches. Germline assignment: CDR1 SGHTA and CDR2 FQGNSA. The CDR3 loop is CASSLGGQGLGAFF. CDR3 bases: TGTGCCAGCAGCTTAGGAGGACAGGGCCTCGGAGCTTTCTTT. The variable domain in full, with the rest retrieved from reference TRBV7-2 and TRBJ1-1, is GAGVSQSPSNKVTEKGKDVELRCDPISGHTALYWYRQSLGQGLEFLIYFQGNSAPDKSGLPSDRFSAERTGGSVSTLTIQRTQQEDSAVYLCASSLGGQGLGAFFGQGTRLTVV.

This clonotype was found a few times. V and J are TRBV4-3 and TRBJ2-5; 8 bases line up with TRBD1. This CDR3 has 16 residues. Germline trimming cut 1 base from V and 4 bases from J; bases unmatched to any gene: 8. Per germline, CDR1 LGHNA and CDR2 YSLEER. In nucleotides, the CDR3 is TGCGCCAGCAGCCAAGGGGCCAGGGGGCAGGGAGAGACCCAGTACTTC. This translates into CASSQGARGQGETQYF.

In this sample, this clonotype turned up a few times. CDR3 sequence: CASSSLLGNTEAFF. Written as DNA, the CDR3 is TGTGCCAGCAGTTCCCTCTTAGGGAACACTGAAGCTTTCTTT. The gene calls are TRBV27 and TRBJ1-1; D is ambiguous. Trimming took off 4 bases at V and 1 base at J, with 10 bases between the two ends. In germline, CDR1 is MNHEY, CDR2 SMNVEV (reference sequence). The CDR3 has 14 residues.

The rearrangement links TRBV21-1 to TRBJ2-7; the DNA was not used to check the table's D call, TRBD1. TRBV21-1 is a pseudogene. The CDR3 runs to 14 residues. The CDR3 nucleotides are TGTGCCAGCAGCTCAAGGTCCAGGGCCTACGAGCAGTACGTC. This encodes CASSSRSRAYEQYV.

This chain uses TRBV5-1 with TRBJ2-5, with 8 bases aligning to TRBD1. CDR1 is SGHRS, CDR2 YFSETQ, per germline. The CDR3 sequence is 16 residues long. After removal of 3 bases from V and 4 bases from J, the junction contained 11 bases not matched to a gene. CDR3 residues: CASSWTLQGARETQYF. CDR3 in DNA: TGCGCCAGCAGCTGGACCCTTCAGGGGGCGAGAGAGACCCAGTACTTC. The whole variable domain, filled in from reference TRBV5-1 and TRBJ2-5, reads KAGVTQTPRYLIKTRGQQVTLSCSPISGHRSVSWYQQTPGQGLQFLFEYFSETQRNKGNFPGRFSGRQFSNSRSEMNVSTLELGDSALYLCASSWTLQGARETQYFGPGTRLLVL.